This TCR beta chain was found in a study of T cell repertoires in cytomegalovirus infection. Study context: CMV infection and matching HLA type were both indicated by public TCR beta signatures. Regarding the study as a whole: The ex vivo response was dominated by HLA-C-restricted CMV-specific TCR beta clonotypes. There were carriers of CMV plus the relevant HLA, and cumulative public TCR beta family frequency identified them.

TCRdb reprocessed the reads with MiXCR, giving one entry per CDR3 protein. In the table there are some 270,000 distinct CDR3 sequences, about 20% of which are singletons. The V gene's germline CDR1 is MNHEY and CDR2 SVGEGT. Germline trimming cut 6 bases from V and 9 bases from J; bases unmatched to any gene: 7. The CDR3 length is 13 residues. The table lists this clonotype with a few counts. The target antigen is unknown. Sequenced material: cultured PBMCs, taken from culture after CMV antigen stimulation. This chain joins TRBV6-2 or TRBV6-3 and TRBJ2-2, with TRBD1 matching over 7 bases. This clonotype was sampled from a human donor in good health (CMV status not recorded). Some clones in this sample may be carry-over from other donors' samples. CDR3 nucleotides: TGTGCCAGCAGGACACAGGGGTCGCGGGAGCTGTTTTTT. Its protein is CASRTQGSRELFF.